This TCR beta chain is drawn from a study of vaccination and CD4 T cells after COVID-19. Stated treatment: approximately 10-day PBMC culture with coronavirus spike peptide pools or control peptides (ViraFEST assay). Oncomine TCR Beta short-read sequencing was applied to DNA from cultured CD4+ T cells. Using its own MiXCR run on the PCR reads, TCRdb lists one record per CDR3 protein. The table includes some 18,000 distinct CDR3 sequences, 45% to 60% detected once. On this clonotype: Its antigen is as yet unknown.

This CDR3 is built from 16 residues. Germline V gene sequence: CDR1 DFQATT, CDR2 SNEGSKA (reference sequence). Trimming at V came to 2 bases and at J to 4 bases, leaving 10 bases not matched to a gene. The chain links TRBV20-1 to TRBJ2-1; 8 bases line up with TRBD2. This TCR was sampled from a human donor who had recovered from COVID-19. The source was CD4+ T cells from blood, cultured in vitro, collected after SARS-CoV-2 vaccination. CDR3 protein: CSARLAREVTYNEQFF. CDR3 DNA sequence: TGCAGTGCTAGACTAGCGCGGGAGGTTACGTACAATGAGCAGTTCTTC.